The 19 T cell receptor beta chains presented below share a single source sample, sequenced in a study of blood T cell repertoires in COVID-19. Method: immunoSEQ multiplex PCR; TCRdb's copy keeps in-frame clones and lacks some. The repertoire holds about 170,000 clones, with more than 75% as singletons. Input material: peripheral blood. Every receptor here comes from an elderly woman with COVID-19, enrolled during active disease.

This CDR3 is CASSLVPGRNEQFF. The CDR3, as DNA: TGTGCCAGCAGCTTGGTTCCAGGCCGCAATGAGCAGTTCTTC. The V gene is TRBV5-4, the J gene TRBJ2-1; no reliable D call. Germline V CDR1 and CDR2: SGHNT, YYREEE (reference sequence). V was pared by 0 bases and J by 6 bases, with 10 bases between. The CDR3 has 14 amino acids.

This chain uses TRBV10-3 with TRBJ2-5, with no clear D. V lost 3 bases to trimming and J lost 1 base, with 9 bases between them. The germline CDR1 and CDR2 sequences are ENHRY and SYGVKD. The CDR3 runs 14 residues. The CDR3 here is CAISDAPGQETQYF. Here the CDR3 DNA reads TGTGCCATCAGTGACGCCCCGGGCCAAGAGACCCAGTACTTC.

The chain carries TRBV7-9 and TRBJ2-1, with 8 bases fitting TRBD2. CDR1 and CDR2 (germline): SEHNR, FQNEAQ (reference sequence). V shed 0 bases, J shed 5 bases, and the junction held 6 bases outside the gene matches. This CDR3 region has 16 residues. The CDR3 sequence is CASSLAGGRIHNEQFF. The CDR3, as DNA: TGTGCCAGCAGCTTAGCTGGCGGGAGGATCCACAATGAGCAGTTCTTC.

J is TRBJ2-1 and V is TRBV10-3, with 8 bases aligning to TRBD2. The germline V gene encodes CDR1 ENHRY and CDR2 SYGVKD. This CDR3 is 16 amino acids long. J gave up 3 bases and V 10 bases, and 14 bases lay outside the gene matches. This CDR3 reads CATRSDSGTNYNEQFF. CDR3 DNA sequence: TGTGCCACTCGCTCGGATAGCGGGACTAACTACAATGAGCAGTTCTTC.

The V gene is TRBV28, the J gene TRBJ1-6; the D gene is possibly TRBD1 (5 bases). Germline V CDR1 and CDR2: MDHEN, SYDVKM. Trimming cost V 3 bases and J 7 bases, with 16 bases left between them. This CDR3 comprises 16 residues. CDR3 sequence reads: CASSLPHLGGNSPLHF. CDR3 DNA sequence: TGTGCCAGCAGTTTGCCGCACCTGGGGGGAAATTCACCCCTCCACTTT.

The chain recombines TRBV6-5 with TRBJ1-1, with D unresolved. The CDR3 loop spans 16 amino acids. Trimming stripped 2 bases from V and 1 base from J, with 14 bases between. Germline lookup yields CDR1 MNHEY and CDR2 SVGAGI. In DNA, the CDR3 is TGTGCCAGCAGTTACGAGTTTACTTATCCGAACACTGAAGCTTTCTTT. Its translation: CASSYEFTYPNTEAFF.

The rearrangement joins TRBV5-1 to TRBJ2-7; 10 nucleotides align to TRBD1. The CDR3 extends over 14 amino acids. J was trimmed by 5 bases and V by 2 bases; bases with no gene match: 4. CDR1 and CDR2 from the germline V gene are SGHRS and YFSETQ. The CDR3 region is CASSLFGQGDEQYF. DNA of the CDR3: TGCGCCAGCAGCTTATTCGGACAGGGGGACGAGCAGTACTTC. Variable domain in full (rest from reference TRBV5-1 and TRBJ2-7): KAGVTQTPRYLIKTRGQQVTLSCSPISGHRSVSWYQQTPGQGLQFLFEYFSETQRNKGNFPGRFSGRQFSNSRSEMNVSTLELGDSALYLCASSLFGQGDEQYFGPGTRLTVT.

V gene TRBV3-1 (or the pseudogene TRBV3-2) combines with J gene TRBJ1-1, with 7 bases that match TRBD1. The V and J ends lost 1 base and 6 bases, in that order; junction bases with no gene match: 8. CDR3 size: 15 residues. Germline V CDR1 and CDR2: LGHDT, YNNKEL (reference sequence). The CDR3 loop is CASSQVATGLSEAFF. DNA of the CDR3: TGTGCCAGCAGCCAAGTGGCGACAGGGTTGTCTGAAGCTTTCTTT.

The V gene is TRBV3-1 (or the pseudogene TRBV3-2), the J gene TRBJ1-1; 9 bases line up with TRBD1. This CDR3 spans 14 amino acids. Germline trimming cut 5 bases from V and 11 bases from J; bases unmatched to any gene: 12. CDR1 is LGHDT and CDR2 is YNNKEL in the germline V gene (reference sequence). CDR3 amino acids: CASSYRDRASGAFF. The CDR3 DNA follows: TGTGCCAGCAGCTACCGGGACAGGGCTTCGGGCGCTTTCTTT.

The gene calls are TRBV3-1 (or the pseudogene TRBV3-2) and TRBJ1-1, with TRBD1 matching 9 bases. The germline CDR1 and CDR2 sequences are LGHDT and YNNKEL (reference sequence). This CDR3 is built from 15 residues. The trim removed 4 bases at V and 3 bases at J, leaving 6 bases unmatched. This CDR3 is CASSLQGAPDTEAFF. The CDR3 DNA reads TGTGCCAGCAGCCTACAGGGGGCGCCGGACACTGAAGCTTTCTTT.

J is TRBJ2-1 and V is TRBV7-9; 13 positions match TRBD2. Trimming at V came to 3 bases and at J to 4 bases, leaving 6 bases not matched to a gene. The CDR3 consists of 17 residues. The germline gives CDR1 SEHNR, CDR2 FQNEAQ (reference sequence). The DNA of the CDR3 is TGTGCCAGCAGCTTCGGGACTAGCGGGATCATTTACAATGAGCAGTTCTTC. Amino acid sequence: CASSFGTSGIIYNEQFF.

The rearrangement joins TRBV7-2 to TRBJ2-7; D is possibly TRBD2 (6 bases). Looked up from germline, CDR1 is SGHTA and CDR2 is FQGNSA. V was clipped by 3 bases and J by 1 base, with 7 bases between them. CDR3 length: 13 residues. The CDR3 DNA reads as TGTGCCAGCAGCTTTAGCGGTTCCTACGAGCAGTACTTC. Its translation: CASSFSGSYEQYF.

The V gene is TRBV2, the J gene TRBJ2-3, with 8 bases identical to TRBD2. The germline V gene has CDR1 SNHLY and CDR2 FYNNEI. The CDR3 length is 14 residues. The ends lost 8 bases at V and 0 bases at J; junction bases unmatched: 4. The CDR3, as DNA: TGTGCCAGCTATAGCGGGATAAGCACAGATACGCAGTATTTT. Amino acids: CASYSGISTDTQYF.

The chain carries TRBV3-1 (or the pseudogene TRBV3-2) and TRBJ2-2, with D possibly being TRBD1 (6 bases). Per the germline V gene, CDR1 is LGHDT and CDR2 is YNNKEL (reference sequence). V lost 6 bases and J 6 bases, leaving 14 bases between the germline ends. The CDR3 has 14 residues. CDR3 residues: CASRVSQGSGELFF. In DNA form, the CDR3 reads TGTGCCAGCAGGGTTTCACAGGGATCCGGGGAGCTGTTTTTT.

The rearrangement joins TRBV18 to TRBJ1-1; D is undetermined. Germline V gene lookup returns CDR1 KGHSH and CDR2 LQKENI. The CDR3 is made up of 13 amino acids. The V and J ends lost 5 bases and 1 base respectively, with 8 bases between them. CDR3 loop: CASSASGNTEAFF. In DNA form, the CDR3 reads TGTGCCAGCTCAGCCTCAGGGAACACTGAAGCTTTCTTT. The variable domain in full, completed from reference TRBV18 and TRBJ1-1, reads NAGVMQNPRHLVRRRGQEARLRCSPMKGHSHVYWYRQLPEEGLKFMVYLQKENIIDESGMPKERFSAEFPKEGPSILRIQQVVRGDSAAYFCASSASGNTEAFFGQGTRLTVV.

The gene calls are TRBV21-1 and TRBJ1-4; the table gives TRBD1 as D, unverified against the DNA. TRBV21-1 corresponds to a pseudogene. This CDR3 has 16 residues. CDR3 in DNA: TGTGCCAGCAGCAAAGTGGGCAGCCCTACTAATGAAAAACTGTTTTTT. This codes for CASSKVGSPTNEKLFF.

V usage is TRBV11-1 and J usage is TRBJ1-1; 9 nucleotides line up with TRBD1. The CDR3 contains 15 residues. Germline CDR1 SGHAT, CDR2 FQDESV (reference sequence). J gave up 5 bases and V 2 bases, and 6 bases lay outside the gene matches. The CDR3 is CASSLRLTGGTEAFF. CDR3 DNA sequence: TGTGCCAGCAGCTTAAGGTTGACAGGGGGAACTGAAGCTTTCTTT.

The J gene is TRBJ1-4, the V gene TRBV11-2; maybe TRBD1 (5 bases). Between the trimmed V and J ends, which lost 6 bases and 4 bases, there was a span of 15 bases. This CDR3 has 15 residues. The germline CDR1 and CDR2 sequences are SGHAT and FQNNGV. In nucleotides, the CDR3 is TGTGCCAGCAGGCCGTCAGGGTTAGGTAATGAAAAACTGTTTTTT. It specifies CASRPSGLGNEKLFF.

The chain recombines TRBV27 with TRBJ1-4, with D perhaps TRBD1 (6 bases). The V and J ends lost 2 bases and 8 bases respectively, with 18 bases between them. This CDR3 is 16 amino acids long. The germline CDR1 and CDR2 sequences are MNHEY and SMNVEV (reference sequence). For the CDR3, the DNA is TGTGCCAGCAGTTTAGGGATCCAGGGGCAGGGAGAAAAACTGTTTTTT. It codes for CASSLGIQGQGEKLFF.